This T cell receptor beta chain comes out of a study of neurological immune-mediated disorders. Time point indicated: longitudinal time-point 1 (baseline). Regarding the study as a whole: No CDR3 amino acid sequences were shared by expanded clones across subjects, suggesting private repertoires in all groups.

This CDR3 is built from 14 residues. Germline lookup yields CDR1 DFQATT and CDR2 SNEGSKA (reference sequence). J gave up 5 bases and V 6 bases, and 13 bases lay outside the gene matches. 5'RACE with 10-nucleotide random UMIs generated the cDNA. Via MiXCR, TCRdb re-called the 5' RACE reads, giving one row per CDR3 protein. This table has around 71,000 distinct CDR3 sequences, about 13% appearing once. Note on this clonotype: Its antigen is still unknown.

This sequence joins TRBV20-1 and TRBJ2-7; 7 bases line up with TRBD2. The sequenced material came from PBMCs. The source of this sequence is a female donor with HTLV-1-associated myelopathy (HAM/TSP). DNA for the CDR3: TGCAGTGCGCAAACCCCTCGGGGGGACCACGAGCAGTACTTC. Translated: CSAQTPRGDHEQYF.